Given below is one TCR beta chain in context. The antigen is not known. Other DNA sequences in the same sample also yield this CDR3. This sample stems from a study of shared clonotypes between healthy human individuals. Trimming removed 0 bases at V and 2 bases at J, with 11 bases between. Germline loops: CDR1 SGDLS, CDR2 YYNGEE. CDR3 length: 15 amino acids. Using immunoSEQ multiplex PCR, the repertoire was profiled, and TCRdb retains in-frame clones only, with some absent. The sample records millions of clones, approximately 94% being singletons. Overall study results and limits: A reduction in generation probabilities was seen for non-shared clonotypes relative to those shared by all four donors. Rarefaction revealed incomplete sorted-subset sequencing despite large depth. Memory subsets generally showed lower estimated richness than naive subsets.

Terminally differentiated effector memory CD45RA+ cells were excluded from the naive CD8 cells, which were CD45RO-negative and positively selected for CCR7. Source material: naive CD8+ T cells sorted from blood. The TCR originated in a man aged 18 to 30 in good health. V usage is TRBV9 and J usage is TRBJ2-5; D unresolved. The CDR3 loop is CASSVVPGPQETQYF. As DNA, the CDR3 is TGTGCCAGCAGCGTAGTGCCCGGGCCTCAAGAGACCCAGTACTTC.